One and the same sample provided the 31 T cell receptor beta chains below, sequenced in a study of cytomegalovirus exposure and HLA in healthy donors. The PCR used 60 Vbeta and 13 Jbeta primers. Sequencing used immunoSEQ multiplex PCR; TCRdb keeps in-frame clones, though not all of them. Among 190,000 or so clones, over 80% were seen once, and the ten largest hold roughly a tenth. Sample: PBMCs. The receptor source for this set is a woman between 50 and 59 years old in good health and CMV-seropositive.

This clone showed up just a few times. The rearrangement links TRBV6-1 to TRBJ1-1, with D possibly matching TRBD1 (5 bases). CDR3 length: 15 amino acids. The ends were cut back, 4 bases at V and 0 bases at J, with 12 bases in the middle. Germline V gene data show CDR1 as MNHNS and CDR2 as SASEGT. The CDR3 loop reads CASSGGGALNTEAFF. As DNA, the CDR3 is TGTGCCAGCAGTGGGGGAGGGGCCTTGAACACTGAAGCTTTCTTT.

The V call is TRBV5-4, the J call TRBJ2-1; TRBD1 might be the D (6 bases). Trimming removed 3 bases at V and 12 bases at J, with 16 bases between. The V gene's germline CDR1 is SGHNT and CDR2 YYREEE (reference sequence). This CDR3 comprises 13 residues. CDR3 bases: TGTGCCAGCAGCTCGGACAGCCCCACGCGGCAGTTCTTC. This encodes CASSSDSPTRQFF. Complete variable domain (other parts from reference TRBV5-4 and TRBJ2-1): ETGVTQSPTHLIKTRGQQVTLRCSSQSGHNTVSWYQQALGQGPQFIFQYYREEENGRGNFPPRFSGLQFPNYSSELNVNALELDDSALYLCASSSDSPTRQFFGPGTRLTVL.

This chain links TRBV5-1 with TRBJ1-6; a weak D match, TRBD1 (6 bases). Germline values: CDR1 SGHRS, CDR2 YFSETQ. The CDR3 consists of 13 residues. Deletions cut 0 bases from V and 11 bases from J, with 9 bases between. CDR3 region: CASSLAGQPPLHF. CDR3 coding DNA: TGCGCCAGCAGCTTGGCCGGACAGCCACCCCTCCACTTT.

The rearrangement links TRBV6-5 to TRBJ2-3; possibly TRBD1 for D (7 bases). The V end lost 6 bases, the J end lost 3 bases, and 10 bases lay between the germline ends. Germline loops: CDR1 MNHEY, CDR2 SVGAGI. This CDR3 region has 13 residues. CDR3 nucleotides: TGTGCCAGCAGGGAGGGGGCAACAGATACGCAGTATTTT. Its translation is CASREGATDTQYF.

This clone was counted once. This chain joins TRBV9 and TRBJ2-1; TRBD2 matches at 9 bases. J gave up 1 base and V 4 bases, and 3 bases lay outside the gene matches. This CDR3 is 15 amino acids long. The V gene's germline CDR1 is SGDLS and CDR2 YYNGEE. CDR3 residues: CASSRAGGSYNEQFF. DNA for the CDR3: TGTGCCAGCAGCCGAGCGGGGGGTTCCTACAATGAGCAGTTCTTC.

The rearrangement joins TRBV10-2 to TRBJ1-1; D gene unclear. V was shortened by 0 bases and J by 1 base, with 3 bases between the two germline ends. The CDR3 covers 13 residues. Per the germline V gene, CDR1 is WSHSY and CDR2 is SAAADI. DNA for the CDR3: TGCGCCAGCAGTGAGTCAGCGAACACTGAAGCTTTCTTT. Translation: CASSESANTEAFF.

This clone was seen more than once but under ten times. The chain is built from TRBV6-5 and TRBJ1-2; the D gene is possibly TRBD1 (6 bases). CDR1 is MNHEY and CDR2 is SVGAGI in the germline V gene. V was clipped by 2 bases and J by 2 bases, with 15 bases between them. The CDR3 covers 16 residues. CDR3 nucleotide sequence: TGTGCCAGCAGTTACCGGGGGGGGGCTTCGAACTATGGCTACACCTTC. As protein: CASSYRGGASNYGYTF.

DNA for the CDR3: TGTGCCAGCACCCCCCTCGGTGAGGAAGCTTTCTTT. It translates to CASTPLGEEAFF. The chain uses TRBV28 and TRBJ1-1; D ambiguous. CDR1 is MDHEN, CDR2 SYDVKM, per germline. Between the trimmed V and J ends, which lost 7 bases and 8 bases, there was a span of 14 bases. This CDR3 is built from 12 residues.

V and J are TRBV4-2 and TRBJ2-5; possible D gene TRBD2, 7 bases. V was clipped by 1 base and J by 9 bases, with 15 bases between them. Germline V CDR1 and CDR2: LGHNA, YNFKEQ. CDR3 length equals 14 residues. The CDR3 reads CASSQAGGREAQYF. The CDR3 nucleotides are TGTGCCAGCAGCCAAGCGGGGGGCCGGGAGGCCCAGTACTTC.

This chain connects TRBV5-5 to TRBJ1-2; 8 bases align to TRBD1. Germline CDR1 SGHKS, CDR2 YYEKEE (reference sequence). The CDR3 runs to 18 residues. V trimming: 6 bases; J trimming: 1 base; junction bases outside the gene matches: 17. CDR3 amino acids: CASIPGQATQFGNYGYTF. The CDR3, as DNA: TGTGCCAGCATCCCGGGACAGGCAACCCAGTTTGGTAACTATGGCTACACCTTC.

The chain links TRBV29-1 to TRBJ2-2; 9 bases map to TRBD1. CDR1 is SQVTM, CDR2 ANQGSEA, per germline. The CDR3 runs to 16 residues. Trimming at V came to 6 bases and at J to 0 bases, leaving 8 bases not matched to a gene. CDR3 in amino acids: CSVGTGSTANTGELFF. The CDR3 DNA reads TGCAGCGTCGGGACAGGGTCTACCGCGAACACCGGGGAGCTGTTTTTT.

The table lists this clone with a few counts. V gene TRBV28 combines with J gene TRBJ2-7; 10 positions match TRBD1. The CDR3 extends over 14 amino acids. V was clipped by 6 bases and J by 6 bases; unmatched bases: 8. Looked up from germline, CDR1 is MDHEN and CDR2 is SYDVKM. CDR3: CASRRQGAGGEQYF. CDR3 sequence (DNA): TGTGCCAGCAGGAGACAGGGGGCAGGAGGCGAGCAGTACTTC.

CDR3 protein: CSVEERAKNIQYF. The CDR3 DNA follows: TGCAGCGTTGAGGAGCGGGCCAAAAACATTCAGTACTTC. The V and J genes are TRBV29-1 and TRBJ2-4, with D possibly TRBD2 on 5 matching bases. The CDR3 is 13 amino acids. The V end was cut by 3 bases, the J end by 1 base, with 7 bases between. Germline lookup yields CDR1 SQVTM and CDR2 ANQGSEA.

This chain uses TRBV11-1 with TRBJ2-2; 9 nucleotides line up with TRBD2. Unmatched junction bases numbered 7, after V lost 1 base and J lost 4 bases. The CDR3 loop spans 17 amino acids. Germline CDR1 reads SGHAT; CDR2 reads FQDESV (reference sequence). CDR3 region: CASSLVAVAGVTGELFF. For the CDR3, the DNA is TGTGCCAGCAGCTTAGTAGCGGTAGCGGGGGTCACCGGGGAGCTGTTTTTT.

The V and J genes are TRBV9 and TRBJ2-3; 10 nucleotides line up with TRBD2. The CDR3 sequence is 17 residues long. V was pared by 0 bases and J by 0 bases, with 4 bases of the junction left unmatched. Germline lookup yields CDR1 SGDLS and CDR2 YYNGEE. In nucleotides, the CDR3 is TGTGCCAGCAGCGTAGGTATACTAGCGGGGAGCACAGATACGCAGTATTTT. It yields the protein CASSVGILAGSTDTQYF. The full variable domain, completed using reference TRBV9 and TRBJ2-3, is DSGVTQTPKHLITATGQRVTLRCSPRSGDLSVYWYQQSLDQGLQFLIQYYNGEERAKGNILERFSAQQFPDLHSELNLSSLELGDSALYFCASSVGILAGSTDTQYFGPGTRLTVL.

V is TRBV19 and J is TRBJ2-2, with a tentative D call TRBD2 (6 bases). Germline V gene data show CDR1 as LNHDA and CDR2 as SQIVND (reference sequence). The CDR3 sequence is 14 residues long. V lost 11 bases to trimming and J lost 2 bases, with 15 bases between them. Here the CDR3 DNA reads TGTGCCGGCCGGAGGGGAGCTAACACCGGGGAGCTGTTTTTT. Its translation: CAGRRGANTGELFF.

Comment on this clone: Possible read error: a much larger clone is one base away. The CDR3 spells CASSDSAGSTDTQYF. Written as DNA, the CDR3 is TGTGCCAGCAGTGACTCAGCGGGGAGCACAGATACGCAGTATTTT. The V gene is TRBV6-1, the J gene TRBJ2-3; 7 nucleotides align to TRBD2. With V trimmed by 3 bases and J by 0 bases, 3 bases remained unmatched. CDR3 size: 15 residues. Germline V gene lookup returns CDR1 MNHNS and CDR2 SASEGT.

In nucleotides, the CDR3 is TGTGCCAGCAGTTTAGCGGGGGCCGAGCAGTACTTC. It codes for CASSLAGAEQYF. J is TRBJ2-7 and V is TRBV28; D is possibly TRBD2 (7 bases). V was shortened by 2 bases and J by 6 bases, with 8 bases between the two germline ends. This CDR3 is 12 amino acids long. CDR1 MDHEN and CDR2 SYDVKM come from the germline V gene.

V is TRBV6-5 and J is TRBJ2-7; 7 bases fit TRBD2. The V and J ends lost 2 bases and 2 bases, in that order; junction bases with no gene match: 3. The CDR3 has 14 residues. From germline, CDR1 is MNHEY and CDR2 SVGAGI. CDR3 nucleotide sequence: TGTGCCAGCAGTTACGTGGGGGGGGCCTACGAGCAGTACTTC. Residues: CASSYVGGAYEQYF.

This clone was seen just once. The DNA for the CDR3 is TGTGCCAGCAGCTTGCCGGGACAGGGACGTACGCAGTATTTT. It yields the protein CASSLPGQGRTQYF. This chain links TRBV5-6 with TRBJ2-3; 9 bases align to TRBD1. This CDR3 spans 14 amino acids. Germline CDR1 reads SGHDT; CDR2 reads YYEEEE. Trimming at V came to 1 base and at J to 8 bases, leaving 5 bases not matched to a gene.

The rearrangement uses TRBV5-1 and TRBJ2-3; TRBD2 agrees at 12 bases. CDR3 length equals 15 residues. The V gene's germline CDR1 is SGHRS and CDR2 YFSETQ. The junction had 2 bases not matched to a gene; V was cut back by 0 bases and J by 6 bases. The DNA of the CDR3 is TGCGCCAGCAGCTTGGGGACTAGCGGGGCTGATACGCAGTATTTT. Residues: CASSLGTSGADTQYF.

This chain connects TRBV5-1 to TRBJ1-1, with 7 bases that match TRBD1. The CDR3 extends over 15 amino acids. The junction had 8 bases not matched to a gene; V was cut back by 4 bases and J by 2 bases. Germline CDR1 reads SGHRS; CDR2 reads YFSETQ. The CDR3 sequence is CASSARQGPNTEAFF. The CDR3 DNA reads TGCGCCAGCAGCGCCAGACAGGGTCCTAACACTGAAGCTTTCTTT.

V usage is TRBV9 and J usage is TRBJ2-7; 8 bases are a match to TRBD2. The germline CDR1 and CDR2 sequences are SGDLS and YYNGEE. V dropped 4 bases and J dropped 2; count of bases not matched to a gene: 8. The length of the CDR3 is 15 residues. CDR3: CASSQVAGPTYEQYF. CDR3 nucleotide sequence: TGTGCCAGCAGCCAAGTAGCGGGGCCGACCTACGAGCAGTACTTC.

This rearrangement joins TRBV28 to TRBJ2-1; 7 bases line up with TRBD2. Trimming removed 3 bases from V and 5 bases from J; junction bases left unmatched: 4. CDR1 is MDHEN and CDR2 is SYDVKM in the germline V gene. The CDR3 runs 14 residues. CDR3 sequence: CASSLGGDNNEQFF. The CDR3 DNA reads TGTGCCAGCAGTTTGGGGGGGGATAACAATGAGCAGTTCTTC.

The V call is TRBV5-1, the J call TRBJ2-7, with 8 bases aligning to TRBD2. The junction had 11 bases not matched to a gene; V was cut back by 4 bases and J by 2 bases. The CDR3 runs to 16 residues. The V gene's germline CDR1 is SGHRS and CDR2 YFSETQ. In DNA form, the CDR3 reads TGCGCCAGCAGCCCCACGGGGGGGTCTTCCACCTACGAGCAGTACTTC. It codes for CASSPTGGSSTYEQYF.

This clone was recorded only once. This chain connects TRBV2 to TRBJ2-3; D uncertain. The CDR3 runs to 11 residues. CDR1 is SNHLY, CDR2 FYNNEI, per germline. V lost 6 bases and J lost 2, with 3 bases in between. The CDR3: CASRYTDTQYF. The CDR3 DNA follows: TGTGCCAGCAGGTACACAGATACGCAGTATTTT.

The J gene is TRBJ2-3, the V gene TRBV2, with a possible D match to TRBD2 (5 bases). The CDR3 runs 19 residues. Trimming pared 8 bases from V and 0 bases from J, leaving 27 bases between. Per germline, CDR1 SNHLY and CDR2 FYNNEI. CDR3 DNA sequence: TGTGCCAGCTCGTCTGACTACCTACCCTGGAAATCTAGCACAGATACGCAGTATTTT. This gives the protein CASSSDYLPWKSSTDTQYF.

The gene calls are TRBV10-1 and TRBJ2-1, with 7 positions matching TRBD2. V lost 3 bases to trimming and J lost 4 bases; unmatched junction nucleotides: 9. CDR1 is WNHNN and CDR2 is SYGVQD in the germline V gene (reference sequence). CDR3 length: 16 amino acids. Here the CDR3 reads CASSDPSGEIYNEQFF. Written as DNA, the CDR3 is TGCGCCAGCAGTGACCCGAGCGGGGAGATTTACAATGAGCAGTTCTTC.

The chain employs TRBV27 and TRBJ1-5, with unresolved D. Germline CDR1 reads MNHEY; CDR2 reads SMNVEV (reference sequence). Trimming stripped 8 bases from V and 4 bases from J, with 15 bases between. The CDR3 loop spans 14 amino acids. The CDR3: CASAPLAKNQPQHF. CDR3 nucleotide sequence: TGTGCCAGCGCTCCCCTCGCGAAGAATCAGCCCCAGCATTTT.

The CDR3 sequence is CASSTDYYGYTF. The CDR3 bases are TGTGCCAGTAGTACGGACTACTATGGCTACACCTTC. V usage is TRBV19 and J usage is TRBJ1-2; D call uncertain. CDR3 length: 12 residues. With 4 bases removed from V and 3 bases from J, the gap between germline ends came to 6 bases. In germline, CDR1 is LNHDA, CDR2 SQIVND (reference sequence). The full variable domain, rest sourced from reference TRBV19 and TRBJ1-2, is DGGITQSPKYLFRKEGQNVTLSCEQNLNHDAMYWYRQDPGQGLRLIYYSQIVNDFQKGDIAEGYSVSREKKESFPLTVTSAQKNPTAFYLCASSTDYYGYTFGSGTRLTVV.

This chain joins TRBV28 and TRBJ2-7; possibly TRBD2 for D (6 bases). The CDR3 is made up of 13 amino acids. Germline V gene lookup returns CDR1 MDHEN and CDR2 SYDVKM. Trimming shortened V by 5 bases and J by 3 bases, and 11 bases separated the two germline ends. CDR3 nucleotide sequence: TGTGCCAGCAGTGGGGACTCAATCTACGAGCAGTACTTC. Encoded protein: CASSGDSIYEQYF.